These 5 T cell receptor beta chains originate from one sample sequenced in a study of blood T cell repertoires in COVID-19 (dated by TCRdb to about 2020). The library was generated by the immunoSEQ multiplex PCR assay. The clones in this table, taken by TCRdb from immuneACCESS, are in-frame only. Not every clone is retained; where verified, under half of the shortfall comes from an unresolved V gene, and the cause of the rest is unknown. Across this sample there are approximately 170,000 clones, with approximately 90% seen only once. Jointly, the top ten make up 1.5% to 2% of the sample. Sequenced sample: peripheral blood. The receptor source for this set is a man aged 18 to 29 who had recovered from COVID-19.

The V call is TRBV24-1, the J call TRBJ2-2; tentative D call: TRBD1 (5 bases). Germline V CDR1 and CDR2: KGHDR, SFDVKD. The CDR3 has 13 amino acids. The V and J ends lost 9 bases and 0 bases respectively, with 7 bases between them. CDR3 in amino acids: CATQQANTGELFF. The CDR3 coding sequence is TGTGCCACCCAACAGGCGAACACCGGGGAGCTGTTTTTT.

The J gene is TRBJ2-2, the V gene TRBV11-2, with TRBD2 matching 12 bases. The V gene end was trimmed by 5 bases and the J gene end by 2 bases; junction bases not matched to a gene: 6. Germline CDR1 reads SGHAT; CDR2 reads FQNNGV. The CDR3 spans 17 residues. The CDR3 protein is CASSLWTSGVNTGELFF. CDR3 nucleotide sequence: TGTGCCAGCAGCCTCTGGACTAGCGGGGTTAACACCGGGGAGCTGTTTTTT.

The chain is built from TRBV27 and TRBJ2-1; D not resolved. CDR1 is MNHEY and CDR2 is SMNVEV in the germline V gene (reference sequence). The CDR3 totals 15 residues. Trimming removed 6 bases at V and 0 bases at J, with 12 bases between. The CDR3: CASSYNSRSYNEQFF. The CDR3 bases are TGTGCCAGCAGCTATAATAGCCGCTCCTACAATGAGCAGTTCTTC.

The CDR3: CASLRGGVSTEAFF. The CDR3 coding sequence is TGTGCCAGCCTAAGGGGTGGGGTATCCACTGAAGCTTTCTTT. This chain uses TRBV7-2 with TRBJ1-1, with D possibly matching TRBD1 (5 bases). Germline values: CDR1 SGHTA, CDR2 FQGNSA. The CDR3 is 14 residues long. Between the trimmed V and J ends, which lost 8 bases and 4 bases, there was a span of 17 bases.

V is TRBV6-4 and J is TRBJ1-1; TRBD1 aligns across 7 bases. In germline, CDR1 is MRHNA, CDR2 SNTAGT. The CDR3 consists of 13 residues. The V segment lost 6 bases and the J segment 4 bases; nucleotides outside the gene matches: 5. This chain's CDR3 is CASRAPGGTEAFF. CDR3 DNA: TGTGCCAGCAGGGCTCCAGGGGGCACTGAAGCTTTCTTT.